One sample yielded the 11 T cell receptor beta chains listed below, sequenced in a study of OX40 agonist ivuxolimab in advanced cancers. Here immunoSEQ multiplex PCR was the method, and the copy in TCRdb shows in-frame clones only, minus some. Counted here are 70,000 or so clones, 80% to 90% occurring once; the ten biggest clones make up about 0.94%. Material: CD4+ or CD8+ T cells sorted from blood, obtained in a trial of the OX40 agonist ivuxolimab. The receptors stem from an adult with an advanced solid tumor such as melanoma, head and neck, liver or kidney cancer.

Only one count was recorded for this clone. The rearrangement links TRBV10-3 to TRBJ1-1, with 7 bases fitting TRBD1. From germline, CDR1 is ENHRY and CDR2 SYGVKD. With V trimmed by 2 bases and J by 3 bases, 9 bases remained unmatched. The CDR3 runs to 16 residues. In nucleotides, the CDR3 is TGTGCCATCAGTGAGACCGAGACAGGGTTACACACTGAAGCTTTCTTT. Its translation is CAISETETGLHTEAFF.

The rearrangement links TRBV28 to TRBJ2-1; no definite D call. Germline loops: CDR1 MDHEN, CDR2 SYDVKM. V was trimmed by 5 bases and J by 7 bases, leaving 9 bases between them. The CDR3 consists of 12 residues. CDR3 nucleotide sequence: TGTGCCAGCAGTACTTCAAGAAATGAGCAGTTCTTC. As protein: CASSTSRNEQFF.

V gene TRBV10-3 combines with J gene TRBJ2-5, with D unresolved. CDR1 is ENHRY and CDR2 is SYGVKD in the germline V gene. Trimming cost V 5 bases and J 1 base, with 17 bases left between them. The CDR3 spans 16 residues. CDR3 sequence (DNA): TGTGCCATCAGTCAACCCAAAGGGCGGACCCAAGAGACCCAGTACTTC. Translated, it gives CAISQPKGRTQETQYF.

The rearrangement joins TRBV15 to TRBJ2-1; 7 bases are a match to TRBD2. V trimming: 5 bases; J trimming: 6 bases; junction bases outside the gene matches: 7. The CDR3 is 14 residues long. Germline CDR1 is LNHNV and CDR2 is YYDKDF (reference sequence). In DNA, the CDR3 is TGTGCCACCAGCGAACTCCGGACTAGCAATGAGCAGTTCTTC. This codes for CATSELRTSNEQFF.

CDR3 sequence reads: CASSLAATQYF. The CDR3 DNA reads TGTGCCAGCAGTTTGGCAGCTACGCAGTATTTT. The V gene is TRBV28, the J gene TRBJ2-3, with no clear D. Trimming removed 3 bases at V and 8 bases at J, with 6 bases between. The CDR3 extends over 11 amino acids. The germline V gene encodes CDR1 MDHEN and CDR2 SYDVKM. Full variable domain (outside the CDR3, taken from reference TRBV28 and TRBJ2-3): DVKVTQSSRYLVKRTGEKVFLECVQDMDHENMFWYRQDPGLGLRLIYFSYDVKMKEKGDIPEGYSVSREKKERFSLILESASTNQTSMYLCASSLAATQYFGPGTRLTVL.

This chain connects TRBV5-1 to TRBJ2-3, with a tentative D call TRBD1 (6 bases). The CDR3 totals 15 residues. Trimming pared 6 bases from V and 2 bases from J, leaving 16 bases between. Germline V CDR1 and CDR2: SGHRS, YFSETQ. The CDR3 is CASTFSGTNTDTQYF. CDR3 nucleotides: TGCGCCAGCACATTTTCAGGGACAAACACAGATACGCAGTATTTT.

V gene TRBV28 combines with J gene TRBJ2-7, with 7 bases matching TRBD1. V was clipped by 3 bases and J by 3 bases; unmatched bases: 8. The CDR3 has 15 amino acids. Germline assignment: CDR1 MDHEN and CDR2 SYDVKM. CDR3 loop: CASSFLSGGDYEQYF. The CDR3 DNA reads as TGTGCCAGCAGTTTTCTTTCAGGGGGAGACTACGAGCAGTACTTC.

The chain uses TRBV13 and TRBJ2-3; 7 bases agree with TRBD1. In germline, CDR1 is PRHDT, CDR2 FYEKMQ (reference sequence). The V segment lost 5 bases and the J segment 0 bases; nucleotides outside the gene matches: 5. This CDR3 spans 15 amino acids. The CDR3 sequence is CASSKLTGSTDTQYF. In nucleotides, the CDR3 is TGTGCCAGCAGCAAACTGACAGGGAGCACAGATACGCAGTATTTT.

The chain couples TRBV2 to TRBJ1-2, with 9 bases identical to TRBD1. V was pared by 6 bases and J by 5 bases, with 7 bases of the junction left unmatched. Germline-derived CDR1 and CDR2 are SNHLY and FYNNEI. This CDR3 is 14 amino acids long. The DNA of the CDR3 is TGTGCCAGCAGCCTAGGACAGGGGTGGTATGGCTACACCTTC. It is translated as CASSLGQGWYGYTF.

J is TRBJ2-2 and V is TRBV7-6, with 13 nucleotides matching TRBD2. CDR1 SGHVS and CDR2 FNYEAQ come from the germline V gene. The CDR3 totals 18 residues. J gave up 1 base and V 5 bases, and 7 bases lay outside the gene matches. Here the CDR3 reads CASSRLAGGQGNTGELFF. The CDR3 nucleotides are TGTGCCAGCAGCCGACTAGCGGGAGGACAAGGGAACACCGGGGAGCTGTTTTTT.

The J gene is TRBJ1-1, the V gene TRBV7-9; D not resolved. The CDR3 sequence is 13 residues long. V was cut by 8 bases and J by 2 bases, with 12 bases left in between. From germline, CDR1 is SEHNR and CDR2 FQNEAQ (reference sequence). The CDR3 region is CASCRIGNTEAFF. CDR3 sequence (DNA): TGTGCCAGCTGTCGGATAGGTAACACTGAAGCTTTCTTT.